This entry is about one T cell receptor beta chain. This entry belongs to a study of blood T cell repertoires in COVID-19. Germline assignment: CDR1 SNHLY and CDR2 FYNNEI. V was clipped by 6 bases and J by 3 bases; unmatched bases: 4. This CDR3 spans 13 amino acids. TCRdb's table, derived via immunoSEQ multiplex PCR, lists solely in-frame clones and lacks some. The sample lists more than 200,000 clones; roughly 82% were seen once. This TCR was recovered from a woman of 80 years or more with active or convalescent COVID-19. The rearrangement uses TRBV2 and TRBJ1-1; 7 bases are shared with TRBD1. The sequenced material came from peripheral blood. The CDR3 DNA sequence: TGTGCCAGCAGGACAGGGTTGGACACTGAAGCTTTCTTT. It specifies CASRTGLDTEAFF.